This TCR beta chain was identified in a study of cytomegalovirus exposure and HLA in healthy donors. Trimming at V came to 5 bases and at J to 6 bases, leaving 5 bases not matched to a gene. The germline V gene has CDR1 MNHNY and CDR2 SVGAGI (reference sequence). CDR3 length: 15 amino acids. The PCR contained 60 Vbeta and 13 Jbeta primers. Produced via immunoSEQ multiplex PCR; TCRdb's table is partial and in-frame only. The table includes 130,000 or so clones, roughly 79% detected once. This clone was seen only a few times. What was sequenced was PBMCs. This receptor was obtained from a woman aged 40 to 50 in good health and CMV-seronegative. The gene calls are TRBV6-6 and TRBJ2-1; 12 bases align to TRBD2. The CDR3 spells CASSVLAGGSNEQFF. The CDR3 bases are TGTGCCAGCAGTGTACTAGCGGGAGGTTCCAATGAGCAGTTCTTC.